The clone carrying this T cell receptor (beta chain) appeared a few times. Its antigen is still unknown. This sample is drawn from a study of T cell repertoires in cytomegalovirus infection. At the level of the study: A matching HLA type, together with CMV infection, was signaled by public TCR beta signatures.

Germline loops: CDR1 SGHVS, CDR2 FQNEAQ. Trimming pared 0 bases from V and 6 bases from J, leaving 14 bases between. The CDR3 sequence is 15 residues long. Using its own MiXCR run on the reads, TCRdb lists one record per CDR3 protein. The repertoire holds 110,000 or so distinct CDR3 sequences, with more than 30% as singletons. The sequence was obtained from a human donor in good health (CMV status not recorded). Some clones in this sample may be carry-over from other donors' samples. The chain employs TRBV7-8 and TRBJ1-2; D unclear. The input for sequencing was CD8+ T cells from cultured PBMCs, taken from culture after CMV antigen stimulation. The CDR3 spells CASSLAAGRRDGYTF. The CDR3 DNA follows: TGTGCCAGCAGCTTAGCGGCAGGTCGGAGGGATGGCTACACCTTC.